These 31 T cell receptor beta chains share one sample of origin, sequenced in a study of control samples from healthy donors and cancer patients. Repertoires were generated with immunoSEQ multiplex PCR, while TCRdb's copy carries only in-frame clones and drops some. This sample has just over 30,000 clones, with approximately 94% found just once. Sequences were obtained from blood. These receptors all come from a man aged 55 to 69 in good health.

This rearrangement joins TRBV19 to TRBJ1-2; 8 nucleotides match TRBD1. This CDR3 contains 16 residues. Per the germline V gene, CDR1 is LNHDA and CDR2 is SQIVND (reference sequence). The junction had 14 bases not matched to a gene; V was cut back by 5 bases and J by 6 bases. The CDR3 coding sequence is TGTGCCAGTAGTCCCTGGACAGGGCCTAAAGGGGATGGCTACACCTTC. It specifies CASSPWTGPKGDGYTF. Full variable domain (missing parts from reference TRBV19 and TRBJ1-2): DGGITQSPKYLFRKEGQNVTLSCEQNLNHDAMYWYRQDPGQGLRLIYYSQIVNDFQKGDIAEGYSVSREKKESFPLTVTSAQKNPTAFYLCASSPWTGPKGDGYTFGSGTRLTVV.

This clone was recorded only once. The chain is built from TRBV28 and TRBJ2-7, with a tentative D call TRBD1 (5 bases). The CDR3 has 13 amino acids. V gave up 7 bases and J gave up 0 bases, with 10 bases separating them. Germline V gene data show CDR1 as MDHEN and CDR2 as SYDVKM. The CDR3 is CASKRGLSYEQYF. As DNA, the CDR3 is TGTGCCAGCAAAAGGGGTCTCTCCTACGAGCAGTACTTC.

The V and J genes are TRBV27 and TRBJ1-1; D remains unclear. Trimming took 6 bases from V and 1 from J, leaving 12 bases between them. This CDR3 has 14 residues. CDR1 MNHEY and CDR2 SMNVEV come from the germline V gene (reference sequence). The CDR3 DNA follows: TGTGCCAGCAGCAAAGATTTGAGGAACACTGAAGCTTTCTTT. Amino acids: CASSKDLRNTEAFF.

This clone occurred once. The V gene is TRBV7-2, the J gene TRBJ1-6; D remains ambiguous. The CDR3 sequence is 14 residues long. The germline V gene has CDR1 SGHTA and CDR2 FQGNSA. The V end lost 6 bases, the J end lost 3 bases, and 9 bases lay between the germline ends. The CDR3 spells CASRLMDYNSPLHF. The CDR3 DNA is TGTGCCAGCAGACTCATGGACTATAATTCACCCCTCCACTTT.

This rearrangement joins TRBV2 to TRBJ2-5; no firm D call. Germline CDR1 is SNHLY and CDR2 is FYNNEI. The CDR3 sequence is 16 residues long. Trimming shortened V by 4 bases and J by 2 bases, and 17 bases separated the two germline ends. The CDR3 protein is CASSGLLGLRQETQYF. CDR3 sequence (DNA): TGTGCCAGCAGTGGGTTATTAGGGCTCAGACAAGAGACCCAGTACTTC.

The rearrangement uses TRBV18 and TRBJ1-3; 8 nucleotides agree with TRBD1. The length of the CDR3 is 16 residues. The germline V gene has CDR1 KGHSH and CDR2 LQKENI. With 3 bases clipped from V and 3 bases from J, the junction kept 7 bases outside the gene matches. The CDR3 sequence: CASSPGQGFRGNTIYF. The CDR3 region has the DNA TGTGCCAGCTCACCCGGACAGGGTTTTCGTGGAAACACCATATATTTT.

The genes are TRBV20-1 and TRBJ1-4, with D uncertain. The CDR3 is 16 residues long. Germline loops: CDR1 DFQATT, CDR2 SNEGSKA (reference sequence). Deletions cut 3 bases from V and 0 bases from J, with 14 bases between. The CDR3 protein is CSASGTDRSTNEKLFF. The DNA of the CDR3 is TGCAGTGCTAGTGGCACAGACCGATCAACTAATGAAAAACTGTTTTTT.

The chain combines TRBV7-9 with TRBJ2-1; D call uncertain. Germline V gene sequence: CDR1 SEHNR, CDR2 FQNEAQ (reference sequence). Trimming removed 5 bases from V and 15 bases from J, with 23 bases in between. This CDR3 contains 14 residues. Written as DNA, the CDR3 is TGTGCCAGCAGCACCTTAGCCCGACCCTGGGGTACGTTCTTC. Protein sequence: CASSTLARPWGTFF.

This chain links TRBV18 with TRBJ2-3; weak D call: TRBD1 (5 bases). From germline, CDR1 is KGHSH and CDR2 LQKENI. Trimming removed 4 bases from V and 2 bases from J, with 16 bases in between. The CDR3 runs to 16 residues. This CDR3 reads CASSLQVSHNTDTQYF. Here the CDR3 DNA reads TGTGCCAGCTCACTACAGGTATCCCACAACACAGATACGCAGTATTTT.

V usage is TRBV3-1 (or the pseudogene TRBV3-2) and J usage is TRBJ1-1; D unresolved. This CDR3 comprises 14 residues. Germline values: CDR1 LGHDT, CDR2 YNNKEL (reference sequence). The V end lost 0 bases, the J end lost 5 bases, and 10 bases lay between the germline ends. The CDR3 protein is CASSQDPLVTEAFF. As DNA, the CDR3 is TGTGCCAGCAGCCAAGACCCTTTAGTTACTGAAGCTTTCTTT.

J is TRBJ1-3 and V is TRBV5-4; 7 nucleotides line up with TRBD1. J was trimmed by 3 bases and V by 4 bases; bases with no gene match: 4. This CDR3 region has 14 residues. Germline CDR1 and CDR2: SGHNT and YYREEE (reference sequence). CDR3 DNA: TGTGCCAGCAGCATACAGGGGTTTGGAAACACCATATATTTT. This sequence encodes CASSIQGFGNTIYF.

The J gene is TRBJ2-1, the V gene TRBV6-5; the match to TRBD2 covers 8 bases. V was pared by 5 bases and J by 2 bases, with 5 bases of the junction left unmatched. Germline lookup yields CDR1 MNHEY and CDR2 SVGAGI. The length of the CDR3 is 15 residues. In DNA, the CDR3 is TGTGCCAGCAGTAGAGCGGGGGCCCCCTACAATGAGCAGTTCTTC. Translating gives CASSRAGAPYNEQFF.

Only one count was recorded for this clone. The CDR3 loop is CASSYTDGSYEQYF. In DNA, the CDR3 is TGTGCCAGCAGCTACACCGACGGCTCCTACGAGCAGTACTTC. The chain carries TRBV11-2 and TRBJ2-7, with D hard to call. Germline CDR1 SGHAT, CDR2 FQNNGV. This CDR3 contains 14 residues. V was cut by 4 bases and J by 0 bases, with 10 bases left in between.

The chain has TRBV25-1 and TRBJ1-1; 9 bases are shared with TRBD1. Germline V gene sequence: CDR1 MGHDK, CDR2 SYGVNS. CDR3 length equals 16 residues. Trimming took 4 bases from V and 4 from J; bases not matched to a gene: 10. The CDR3: CASSGGTGFLGTEAFF. Here the CDR3 DNA reads TGTGCCAGCAGTGGCGGGACAGGGTTTTTAGGCACTGAAGCTTTCTTT.

V is TRBV29-1 and J is TRBJ1-4, with D unresolved. V was cut by 2 bases and J by 2 bases, with 12 bases left in between. The CDR3 totals 15 residues. Germline-derived CDR1 and CDR2 are SQVTM and ANQGSEA. The CDR3 DNA reads as TGCAGCGTTGAAACGCCAGGTGGGACTAATGAAAAACTGTTTTTT. This translates into CSVETPGGTNEKLFF.

The V gene is TRBV6-6, the J gene TRBJ1-1; D call uncertain. The length of the CDR3 is 14 residues. Germline lookup yields CDR1 MNHNY and CDR2 SVGAGI (reference sequence). Trimming shortened V by 0 bases and J by 3 bases, and 8 bases separated the two germline ends. The CDR3 nucleotides are TGTGCCAGCAGTTACTCTACAGAGTACACTGAAGCTTTCTTT. Its translation is CASSYSTEYTEAFF.

This chain links TRBV6-5 with TRBJ1-1; weak D call: TRBD1 (5 bases). CDR3 length: 15 amino acids. V lost 2 bases and J lost 9, with 19 bases in between. Looked up from germline, CDR1 is MNHEY and CDR2 is SVGAGI. CDR3 nucleotide sequence: TGTGCCAGCAGTTACAAGGTCATCGGGACGAGAAAAGCTTTCTTT. This gives the protein CASSYKVIGTRKAFF.

CDR3 sequence: CASSQGGEGGYTF. CDR3 bases: TGCGCCAGCAGCCAAGGGGGAGAGGGTGGCTACACCTTC. This chain connects TRBV4-3 to TRBJ1-2, with D unresolved. CDR1 and CDR2 (germline): LGHNA, YSLEER. Trimming left V 1 base short and J 7 bases short, with 10 bases between. This CDR3 is built from 13 residues.

V usage is TRBV20-1 and J usage is TRBJ2-3; 11 positions agree with TRBD2. Germline V gene sequence: CDR1 DFQATT, CDR2 SNEGSKA (reference sequence). Trimming cost V 6 bases and J 1 base; bases outside gene matches: 9. The CDR3 is 16 amino acids. The CDR3 reads CSASSILAGGTDTQYF. The DNA of the CDR3 is TGCAGTGCCAGTTCTATACTAGCGGGGGGCACAGATACGCAGTATTTT.

This chain connects TRBV28 to TRBJ1-2; D unclear. Germline CDR1 and CDR2: MDHEN and SYDVKM. The CDR3 totals 14 residues. The V gene lost 8 bases and the J gene lost 4 bases, with 17 bases spanning the gap. CDR3 sequence reads: CASLGLTSFYGYTF. Written as DNA, the CDR3 is TGTGCCAGCTTGGGGTTAACGAGTTTCTATGGCTACACCTTC.

The chain joins TRBV7-9 to TRBJ1-2; no clear D gene. The germline V gene has CDR1 SEHNR and CDR2 FQNEAQ (reference sequence). V was pared by 6 bases and J by 0 bases, with 20 bases between. CDR3 length: 17 residues. The CDR3 loop reads CASSSTREGVSNYGYTF. CDR3 nucleotide sequence: TGTGCCAGCAGTTCGACCCGTGAGGGAGTGTCTAACTATGGCTACACCTTC.

This chain connects TRBV5-1 to TRBJ2-3; TRBD1 or TRBD2 may be the D gene (6 bases each). CDR3 length: 16 amino acids. Germline CDR1 SGHRS, CDR2 YFSETQ. V was pared by 0 bases and J by 6 bases, with 17 bases between. The chain's CDR3 is CASSLVTGGRMDTQYF. CDR3 coding DNA: TGCGCCAGCAGCTTGGTTACCGGGGGCCGTATGGATACGCAGTATTTT.

The gene calls are TRBV11-2 and TRBJ1-3, with D perhaps TRBD1 (5 bases). The CDR3 sequence is 14 residues long. Germline loops: CDR1 SGHAT, CDR2 FQNNGV. V dropped 4 bases and J dropped 7 bases, with 14 bases sitting between them. The CDR3 DNA reads TGTGCCAGCAGCTACCCAGGGCATCTTAACACCATATATTTT. Translating it yields CASSYPGHLNTIYF.

This chain's CDR3 is CASSPWGRGGGNEQFF. The CDR3 DNA is TGTGCCAGCAGCCCTTGGGGGCGGGGGGGCGGCAATGAGCAGTTCTTC. V usage is TRBV7-2 and J usage is TRBJ2-1; 9 bases agree with TRBD2. V shed 5 bases and J 6 bases; nucleotides not matched to a gene: 11. CDR1 and CDR2 from the germline V gene are SGHTA and FQGNSA. The CDR3 spans 16 residues. Together with reference TRBV7-2 and TRBJ2-1, the CDR3 gives the full variable domain: GAGVSQSPSNKVTEKGKDVELRCDPISGHTALYWYRQSLGQGLEFLIYFQGNSAPDKSGLPSDRFSAERTGGSVSTLTIQRTQQEDSAVYLCASSPWGRGGGNEQFFGPGTRLTVL.

J is TRBJ1-2 and V is TRBV30; D unclear. This CDR3 has 13 amino acids. Germline V gives CDR1 GTSNPN, CDR2 SVGIG (reference sequence). Trimming removed 1 base at V and 4 bases at J, with 10 bases between. In nucleotides, the CDR3 is TGTGCCTGGAGTGCACATGGGATCTATGGCTACACCTTC. Its protein is CAWSAHGIYGYTF.

This sequence joins TRBV5-4 and TRBJ2-6; no definite D call. The germline CDR1 and CDR2 sequences are SGHNT and YYREEE (reference sequence). V lost 4 bases and J lost 4, with 6 bases in between. The CDR3 is 13 residues long. CDR3 nucleotide sequence: TGTGCCAGCAGCAAGCCAGGGGCCAACGTCCTGACTTTC. Amino acids: CASSKPGANVLTF.

The V gene is TRBV2, the J gene TRBJ1-3; D is ambiguous. The CDR3 extends over 15 amino acids. V was shortened by 6 bases and J by 0 bases, with 12 bases between the two germline ends. CDR1 and CDR2 from the germline V gene are SNHLY and FYNNEI. CDR3 loop: CASSVNIGSGNTIYF. The CDR3 coding sequence is TGTGCCAGCAGCGTCAATATTGGCTCTGGAAACACCATATATTTT.

The chain has TRBV7-2 and TRBJ2-2; unclear D gene. V lost 1 base and J lost 1, with 4 bases in between. The germline CDR1 and CDR2 sequences are SGHTA and FQGNSA. CDR3 length: 14 residues. The CDR3 nucleotides are TGTGCCAGCAGCTTAGTTTGGAACACCGGGGAGCTGTTTTTT. It encodes CASSLVWNTGELFF.

This CDR3 is CASSLRASGGHNSGELFF. Here the CDR3 DNA reads TGTGCCAGCAGCTTAAGGGCCAGCGGTGGGCACAACTCCGGGGAGCTGTTTTTT. J is TRBJ2-2 and V is TRBV7-3, with D maybe TRBD2 (5 bases). V was pared by 1 base and J by 6 bases, with 21 bases between. The germline V gene encodes CDR1 SGHTA and CDR2 FQGTGA. The CDR3 runs to 18 residues.

J is TRBJ1-1 and V is TRBV28, with 8 bases lining up with TRBD1. This CDR3 is built from 15 residues. V was pared by 3 bases and J by 1 base, with 4 bases of the junction left unmatched. In germline, CDR1 is MDHEN, CDR2 SYDVKM. CDR3 sequence: CASSFSGGGNTEAFF. The CDR3 coding sequence is TGTGCCAGCAGTTTTTCAGGGGGCGGGAACACTGAAGCTTTCTTT.

This clone has just a few counts. CDR3 DNA sequence: TGCGCCAGCCGGGGGGGTACCTACAATGAGCAGTTCTTC. Translation: CASRGGTYNEQFF. The rearrangement links TRBV10-2 to TRBJ2-1, with TRBD2 matching 8 bases. CDR3 length: 13 amino acids. Germline loops: CDR1 WSHSY, CDR2 SAAADI. Germline trimming cut 8 bases from V and 2 bases from J; bases unmatched to any gene: 2.